The TCR beta chain described here comes from a study of sequential checkpoint blockade in melanoma. Study details: After nivolumab or ipilimumab alone, twenty-two patients had week-13 rebiopsies.

Germline CDR1 reads MNHGY; CDR2 reads SAAAGT. V shed 7 bases and J 4 bases; nucleotides not matched to a gene: 6. The CDR3 loop spans 15 amino acids. Generated by immunoSEQ multiplex PCR, the TCRdb table keeps only in-frame clones and is missing some. The table has some 3,000 clones, 21% seen once. Treatment given: randomized to nivolumab then ipilimumab (arm A) or the reverse (arm B). No patient had prior DNA-damaging chemotherapy. The chain is built from TRBV6-8 and TRBJ2-1; TRBD2 matches 11 bases. The sequencing used tumor tissue (inferred from file names), collected from a patient given nivolumab and ipilimumab in sequence. The TCR originated in a human patient with melanoma. Some clones in this sample may be carry-over from other donors' samples. The CDR3 reads CASTAGTSGYNEQFF. Here the CDR3 DNA reads TGTGCCAGCACCGCCGGGACTAGCGGATACAATGAGCAGTTCTTC.